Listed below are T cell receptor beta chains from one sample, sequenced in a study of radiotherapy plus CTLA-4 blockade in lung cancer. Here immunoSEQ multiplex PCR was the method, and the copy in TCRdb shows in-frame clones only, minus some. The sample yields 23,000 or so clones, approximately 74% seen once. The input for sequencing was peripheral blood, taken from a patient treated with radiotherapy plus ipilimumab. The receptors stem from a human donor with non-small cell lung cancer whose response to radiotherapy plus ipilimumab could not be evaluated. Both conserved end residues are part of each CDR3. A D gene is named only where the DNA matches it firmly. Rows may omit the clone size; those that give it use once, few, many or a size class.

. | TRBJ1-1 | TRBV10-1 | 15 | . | CASSESGWGPGEAFF | TGCGCCAGCAGTGAGTCGGGGTGGGGCCCAGGTGAAGCTTTCTTT
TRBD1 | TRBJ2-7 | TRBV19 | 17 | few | CASSLSDRGAATYEQYF | TGTGCCAGTAGTCTATCGGACAGGGGGGCGGCTACCTACGAGCAGTACTTC
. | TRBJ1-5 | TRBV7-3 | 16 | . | CASSKQGKWSNQPQHF | TGTGCCAGCAGCAAGCAGGGAAAATGGAGCAATCAGCCCCAGCATTTT
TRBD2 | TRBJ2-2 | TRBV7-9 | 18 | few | CASSFYLTSGFYTGELFF | TGTGCCAGCAGCTTCTACTTGACTAGCGGGTTTTACACCGGGGAGCTGTTTTTT
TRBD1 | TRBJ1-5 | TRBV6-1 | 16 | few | CASSEARTGGYQPQHF | TGTGCCAGCAGTGAAGCCAGAACAGGGGGCTATCAGCCCCAGCATTTT
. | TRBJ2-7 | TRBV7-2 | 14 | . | CASSLTGTSYEQYF | TGTGCCAGCAGCCTAACAGGGACCTCCTACGAGCAGTACTTC
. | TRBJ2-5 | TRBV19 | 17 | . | CASLIKRRDRPQETQYF | TGTGCCAGCCTAATTAAGAGGCGGGATCGCCCCCAAGAGACCCAGTACTTC
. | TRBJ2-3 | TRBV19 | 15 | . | CASHPLGGITDTQYF | TGTGCCAGTCACCCACTTGGGGGGATCACAGATACGCAGTATTTT
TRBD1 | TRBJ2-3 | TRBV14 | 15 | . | CASNDRATRTDTQYF | TGTGCCAGCAACGACAGGGCTACCCGGACAGATACGCAGTATTTT
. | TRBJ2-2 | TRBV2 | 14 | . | CASRGRVNTGELFF | TGTGCCAGCAGGGGCAGGGTGAACACCGGGGAGCTGTTTTTT
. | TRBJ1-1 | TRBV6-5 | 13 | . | CASSYSRRGEAFF | TGTGCCAGCAGTTACTCGAGAAGGGGTGAAGCTTTCTTT
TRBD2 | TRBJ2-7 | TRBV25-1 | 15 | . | CASSDHTSATYEQYF | TGTGCCAGCAGTGACCATACTAGCGCTACCTACGAGCAGTACTTC
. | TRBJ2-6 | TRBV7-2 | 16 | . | CASSFDTGTGANVLTF | TGTGCCAGCAGCTTTGATACAGGGACTGGGGCCAACGTCCTGACTTTC
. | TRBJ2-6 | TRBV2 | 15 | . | CASSEGPSGANVLTF | TGTGCCAGCAGTGAGGGGCCGTCTGGGGCCAACGTCCTGACTTTC
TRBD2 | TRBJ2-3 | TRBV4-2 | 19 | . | CASSQGLPGTSGVTDTQYF | TGTGCCAGCAGCCAAGGCTTGCCCGGGACTAGCGGGGTCACAGATACGCAGTATTTT
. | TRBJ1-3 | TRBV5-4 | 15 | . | CASSTGTLAGNTIYF | TGTGCCAGCAGCACAGGGACGCTAGCTGGAAACACCATATATTTT
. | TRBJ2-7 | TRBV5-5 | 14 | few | CASSLASGDYEQYF | TGTGCCAGCAGCTTGGCTTCAGGGGACTACGAGCAGTACTTC
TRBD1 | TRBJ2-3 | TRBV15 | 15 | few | CATSRRTGRTDTQYF | TGTGCCACCAGCAGAAGGACAGGGAGAACAGATACGCAGTATTTT
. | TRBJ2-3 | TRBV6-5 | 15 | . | CASSAPRAGTYTQYF | TGTGCCAGCAGCGCCCCTCGGGCAGGGACATATACGCAGTATTTT
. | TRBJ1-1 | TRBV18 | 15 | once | CASSLRQKMNTEAFF | TGTGCCAGCTCACTCCGTCAGAAAATGAACACTGAAGCTTTCTTT
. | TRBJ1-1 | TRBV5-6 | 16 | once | CASSFAAQGRNTEAFF | TGTGCCAGCAGCTTCGCTGCTCAGGGCCGCAACACTGAAGCTTTCTTT
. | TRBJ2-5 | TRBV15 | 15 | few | CATSRDGRGEETQYF | TGTGCCACCAGCAGAGATGGACGGGGAGAAGAGACCCAGTACTTC
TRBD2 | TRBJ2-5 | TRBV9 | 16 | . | CASSVGASGGQETQYF | TGTGCCAGCAGCGTAGGGGCTAGCGGGGGCCAAGAGACCCAGTACTTC
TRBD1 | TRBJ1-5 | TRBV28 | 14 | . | CASSRQGKNQPQHF | TGTGCCAGCAGTCGACAGGGGAAGAATCAGCCCCAGCATTTT
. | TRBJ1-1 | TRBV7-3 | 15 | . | CASSLTPVMNTEAFF | TGTGCCAGCAGCTTAACCCCAGTCATGAACACTGAAGCTTTCTTT
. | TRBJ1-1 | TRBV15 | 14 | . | CATSRLTGNTEAFF | TGTGCCACCAGCAGATTGACAGGCAACACTGAAGCTTTCTTT
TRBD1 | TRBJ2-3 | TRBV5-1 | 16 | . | CASSFTGTGAGDTQYF | TGCGCCAGCAGCTTCACCGGGACAGGGGCTGGAGATACGCAGTATTTT